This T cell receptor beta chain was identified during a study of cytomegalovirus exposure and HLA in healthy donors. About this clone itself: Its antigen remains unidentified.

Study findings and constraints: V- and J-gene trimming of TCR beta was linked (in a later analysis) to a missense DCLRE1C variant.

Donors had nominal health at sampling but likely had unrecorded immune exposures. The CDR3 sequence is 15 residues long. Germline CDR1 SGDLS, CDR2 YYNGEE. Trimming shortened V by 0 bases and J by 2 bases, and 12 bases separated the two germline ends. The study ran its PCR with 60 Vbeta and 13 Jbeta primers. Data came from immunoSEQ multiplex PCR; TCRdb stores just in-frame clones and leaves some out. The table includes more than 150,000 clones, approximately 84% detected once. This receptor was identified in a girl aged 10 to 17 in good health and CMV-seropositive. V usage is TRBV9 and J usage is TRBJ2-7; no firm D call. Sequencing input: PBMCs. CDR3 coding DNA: TGTGCCAGCAGCGTAGAACCGGGTCCAGCCTACGAGCAGTACTTC. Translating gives CASSVEPGPAYEQYF.